The 22 T cell receptor beta chains below were found in one sample sequenced in a study of cytomegalovirus exposure and HLA in healthy donors. PCR amplification relied on 60 Vbeta primers (plus 13 Jbeta primers). Sequencing was performed with immunoSEQ multiplex PCR; in TCRdb, only in-frame clones are kept and a portion is missing. The table shows approximately 110,000 clones, with around 77% occurring only once. Sequencing input: PBMCs. These receptors were obtained from a human donor in good health.

In its sample, this clone was seen a few times. The rearrangement uses TRBV4-1 and TRBJ2-6; D call uncertain. Trimming stripped 0 bases from V and 0 bases from J, with 6 bases between. Germline-derived CDR1 and CDR2 are MGHRA and YSYEKL. CDR3 length: 16 residues. CDR3 DNA sequence: TGCGCCAGCAGCCAAGATTACAGCTCTGGGGCCAACGTCCTGACTTTC. Protein: CASSQDYSSGANVLTF.

The chain recombines TRBV29-1 with TRBJ2-2, with 7 bases identical to TRBD2. The V gene's germline CDR1 is SQVTM and CDR2 ANQGSEA. The V segment lost 7 bases and the J segment 5 bases; nucleotides outside the gene matches: 13. The CDR3 has 15 residues. CDR3 amino acids: CSGVVGGPGTGELFF. Here the CDR3 DNA reads TGCAGCGGGGTAGTGGGAGGGCCAGGAACCGGGGAGCTGTTTTTT.

This rearrangement joins TRBV5-1 to TRBJ2-5, with 9 positions matching TRBD1. CDR1 and CDR2 (germline): SGHRS, YFSETQ. This CDR3 is built from 15 residues. V trimming: 2 bases; J trimming: 2 bases; junction bases outside the gene matches: 4. The CDR3 nucleotides read TGCGCCAGCAGCTTAACAGGGGGCGGGCAAGAGACCCAGTACTTC. Translating gives CASSLTGGGQETQYF.

This chain links TRBV5-1 with TRBJ2-2; 9 nucleotides match TRBD1. This CDR3 has 15 residues. Germline-derived CDR1 and CDR2 are SGHRS and YFSETQ. With 4 bases clipped from V and 7 bases from J, the junction kept 8 bases outside the gene matches. CDR3 sequence: CASSESQGAIGELFF. The DNA of the CDR3 is TGCGCCAGCAGCGAGTCACAGGGGGCTATCGGGGAGCTGTTTTTT.

CDR3 nucleotides: TGTGCCAGCGGATTGACAGGGAACTATGGCTACACCTTC. This gives the protein CASGLTGNYGYTF. The chain combines TRBV27 with TRBJ1-2; 7 bases map to TRBD1. V lost 8 bases and J lost 2; bases outside the gene matches: 5. CDR3 length: 13 amino acids. From germline, CDR1 is MNHEY and CDR2 SMNVEV (reference sequence).

This chain uses TRBV7-2 with TRBJ2-7; weak D call: TRBD1 (6 bases). Trimming left V 1 base short and J 10 bases short, with 11 bases between. The CDR3 has 12 amino acids. Germline CDR1 reads SGHTA; CDR2 reads FQGNSA. The CDR3 is CASSLGGHHQYF. CDR3 DNA: TGTGCCAGCAGCTTAGGGGGACACCACCAGTACTTC.

The V gene is TRBV6-5, the J gene TRBJ1-5; 10 bases agree with TRBD1. Trimming removed 4 bases from V and 1 base from J; junction bases left unmatched: 1. There are 15 residues in the CDR3. From germline, CDR1 is MNHEY and CDR2 SVGAGI. CDR3: CASSLGQGSNQPQHF. The CDR3 coding sequence is TGTGCCAGCAGTTTGGGACAGGGGAGCAATCAGCCCCAGCATTTT.

The chain links TRBV5-5 to TRBJ1-1; possible D gene TRBD1, 6 bases. This CDR3 is 17 amino acids long. In germline, CDR1 is SGHKS, CDR2 YYEKEE (reference sequence). The ends were cut back, 1 base at V and 1 base at J, with 17 bases in the middle. For the CDR3, the DNA is TGTGCCAGCAGCTTGTCGGGGGGGGCCCGGGGGAACACTGAAGCTTTCTTT. It encodes CASSLSGGARGNTEAFF.

The V and J genes are TRBV5-4 and TRBJ2-5; D gene ambiguous. Germline-derived CDR1 and CDR2 are SGHNT and YYREEE (reference sequence). The CDR3 is 13 amino acids. The V gene lost 5 bases and the J gene lost 2 bases, with 10 bases spanning the gap. This CDR3 is CASRPIRQETQYF. The DNA for the CDR3 is TGTGCCAGCAGGCCTATACGGCAAGAGACCCAGTACTTC.

This rearrangement joins TRBV11-2 to TRBJ2-5; TRBD2 matches 9 bases. The V and J ends lost 5 bases and 4 bases, in that order; junction bases with no gene match: 11. The CDR3 contains 16 residues. In germline, CDR1 is SGHAT, CDR2 FQNNGV. CDR3 protein: CASSIAGAGPTETQYF. DNA for the CDR3: TGTGCCAGCAGCATAGCGGGAGCGGGCCCTACAGAGACCCAGTACTTC. Supplemented by reference TRBV11-2 and TRBJ2-5, the full variable domain reads EAGVAQSPRYKIIEKRQSVAFWCNPISGHATLYWYQQILGQGPKLLIQFQNNGVVDDSQLPKDRFSAERLKGVDSTLKIQPAKLEDSAVYLCASSIAGAGPTETQYFGPGTRLLVL.

V gene TRBV5-1 combines with J gene TRBJ1-4, with D maybe TRBD1 (6 bases). The CDR3 totals 15 residues. Trimming removed 5 bases from V and 4 bases from J, with 15 bases in between. Germline assignment: CDR1 SGHRS and CDR2 YFSETQ. The CDR3 coding sequence is TGCGCCAGCAGGGCCCAGGGACAAAGTAATGAAAAACTGTTTTTT. Amino acids: CASRAQGQSNEKLFF.

The chain employs TRBV5-4 and TRBJ1-2; 7 bases are shared with TRBD1. Germline CDR1 SGHNT, CDR2 YYREEE (reference sequence). This CDR3 region has 13 residues. V lost 7 bases to trimming and J lost 6 bases; unmatched junction nucleotides: 9. The DNA of the CDR3 is TGTGCCAGCGGGGAGACAGGGAGAAATGGCTACACCTTC. Protein: CASGETGRNGYTF.

The chain couples TRBV2 to TRBJ1-5; D is undetermined. Germline CDR1 and CDR2: SNHLY and FYNNEI. Trimming took off 10 bases at V and 4 bases at J, with 8 bases between the two ends. The CDR3 extends over 11 amino acids. This CDR3 reads CAKVRNQPQHF. CDR3 nucleotide sequence: TGTGCCAAGGTCAGGAATCAGCCCCAGCATTTT.

This clone was picked up a small number of times. The chain links TRBV6-1 to TRBJ1-1; no reliable D call. From germline, CDR1 is MNHNS and CDR2 SASEGT. The germline V and J ends were trimmed by 2 bases and 4 bases, with 17 bases remaining between them. The CDR3 loop spans 16 amino acids. The CDR3 nucleotides are TGTGCCAGCAGTGAATCTGGGTTGCGGGTTTTCACTGAAGCTTTCTTT. Its translation: CASSESGLRVFTEAFF.

This chain uses TRBV6-1 with TRBJ2-1; no firm D call. CDR1 is MNHNS and CDR2 is SASEGT in the germline V gene. With 5 bases removed from V and 2 bases from J, the gap between germline ends came to 7 bases. The CDR3 length is 13 residues. CDR3 residues: CASSRLAYNEQFF. In nucleotides, the CDR3 is TGTGCCAGCAGTCGGCTAGCCTACAATGAGCAGTTCTTC.

This CDR3 reads CASSLQGETYEQYF. Written as DNA, the CDR3 is TGTGCCAGCAGTTTGCAGGGGGAGACCTACGAGCAGTACTTC. The chain recombines TRBV2 with TRBJ2-7; 7 nucleotides agree with TRBD1. J lost 2 bases, V lost 5 bases, and 6 bases had no gene match. This CDR3 comprises 14 residues. Germline V gene data show CDR1 as SNHLY and CDR2 as FYNNEI. The full variable domain, with the rest looked up from reference TRBV2 and TRBJ2-7, is EPEVTQTPSHQVTQMGQEVILRCVPISNHLYFYWYRQILGQKVEFLVSFYNNEISEKSEIFDDQFSVERPDGSNFTLKIRSTKLEDSAMYFCASSLQGETYEQYFGPGTRLTVT.

The J gene is TRBJ2-7, the V gene TRBV13, with a tentative D call TRBD2 (6 bases). Deletions cut 6 bases from V and 5 bases from J, with 17 bases between. The CDR3 is made up of 14 amino acids. Per the germline V gene, CDR1 is PRHDT and CDR2 is FYEKMQ (reference sequence). CDR3 sequence (DNA): TGTGCCAGCAGTTCCCCCGGGAGAGGGGACGAGCAGTACTTC. Translating it yields CASSSPGRGDEQYF.

The rearrangement joins TRBV11-2 to TRBJ2-3; D is possibly TRBD2 (6 bases). Looked up from germline, CDR1 is SGHAT and CDR2 is FQNNGV. V gave up 5 bases and J gave up 3 bases, with 15 bases separating them. The CDR3 runs 15 residues. CDR3 protein: CASSTRALATDTQYF. For the CDR3, the DNA is TGTGCCAGCAGCACCCGGGCACTAGCAACAGATACGCAGTATTTT.

This clone occurred a few times. A read error may produce the germline difference seen at one junction end. J is TRBJ2-1 and V is TRBV7-9; 12 nucleotides align to TRBD2. This CDR3 is built from 19 residues. CDR1 is SEHNR and CDR2 is FQNEAQ in the germline V gene (reference sequence). The CDR3 nucleotides read TGTTCCAGCAGCTTAACCGGCGGGACTAGCGGGCGAGGCTACAATGAGCAGTTCTTC. Amino acids: CSSSLTGGTSGRGYNEQFF.

This chain joins TRBV11-3 and TRBJ2-7; D is unclear. Germline CDR1 is SGHNT and CDR2 is YENEEA. Trimming left V 3 bases short and J 1 base short, with 7 bases between. The CDR3 totals 13 residues. The CDR3 DNA is TGTGCCAGCAGCTTCGGGTTGTCCTACGAGCAGTACTTC. Translation: CASSFGLSYEQYF.

The rearrangement links TRBV29-1 to TRBJ1-1; TRBD1 agrees at 9 bases. The CDR3 is 15 amino acids. Germline V gene lookup returns CDR1 SQVTM and CDR2 ANQGSEA. Losses at the gene ends were 7 bases for V and 1 base for J; bases not matched to a gene: 10. CDR3 region: CSAAGTGTWNTEAFF. In DNA form, the CDR3 reads TGCAGCGCCGCCGGGACAGGGACTTGGAACACTGAAGCTTTCTTT.

V is TRBV5-1 and J is TRBJ1-5; D possibly corresponds to TRBD1 (5 bases). This CDR3 has 13 residues. Germline CDR1 SGHRS, CDR2 YFSETQ. V lost 4 bases and J lost 2, with 7 bases in between. CDR3 in amino acids: CASSQGGNQPQHF. DNA of the CDR3: TGCGCCAGCAGCCAAGGGGGCAATCAGCCCCAGCATTTT.